The 3 T cell receptor beta chains below come from one sample, sequenced in a study of control samples from healthy donors and cancer patients. Clones were read by immunoSEQ multiplex PCR, and TCRdb kept only the in-frame ones, dropping some. The repertoire holds 78,000 or so clones, with around nine tenths as singletons. The sequenced sample consisted of blood. These receptors were obtained from a woman between 45 and 60 years old in good health.

V and J are TRBV5-5 and TRBJ2-1, with D unclear. CDR3 size: 15 residues. The V and J ends lost 3 bases and 4 bases respectively, with 14 bases between them. Germline CDR1 is SGHKS and CDR2 is YYEKEE (reference sequence). CDR3 protein: CASSSDLQPYNEQFF. CDR3 bases: TGTGCCAGCAGCTCTGACCTCCAGCCATACAATGAGCAGTTCTTC.

The rearrangement uses TRBV6-5 and TRBJ1-3, with D tentatively TRBD1 (5 bases). This CDR3 region has 14 residues. Germline assignment: CDR1 MNHEY and CDR2 SVGAGI. The V gene lost 7 bases and the J gene lost 2 bases, with 12 bases spanning the gap. The chain's CDR3 is CASKSGRTGNTIYF. In DNA, the CDR3 is TGTGCCAGCAAGTCAGGGCGGACTGGAAACACCATATATTTT.

The J gene is TRBJ1-1, the V gene TRBV25-1; D gene uncertain. The CDR3 consists of 12 residues. Trimming left V 4 bases short and J 4 bases short, with 7 bases between. Germline V gene sequence: CDR1 MGHDK, CDR2 SYGVNS. CDR3 amino acids: CASSVEGTEAFF. In nucleotides, the CDR3 is TGTGCCAGCAGTGTCGAGGGCACTGAAGCTTTCTTT.